These T cell receptor beta chains were read from a single sample in a study of shared clonotypes between healthy human individuals. The table came from immunoSEQ multiplex PCR; TCRdb's copy has only in-frame clones and leaves some out. The table includes roughly 2,000,000 clones, around 96% detected once. Specimen: naive CD8+ T cells sorted from blood. These receptors were obtained from a young man in good health. Both conserved end residues are part of each CDR3. The order of the fields is clone size, D gene, V gene, J gene, CDR3 DNA, CDR3 protein. The D gene is left open where the match is weak. Clone size, where shown, is once, few, many, or a class for clones that have expanded.

NA	TRBD1	TRBV9	TRBJ2-7	TGTGCCAGCAGCACCCGGACAGGGGAAGAGCAGTACTTC	CASSTRTGEEQYF
NA	NA	TRBV29-1	TRBJ1-1	TGCAGCGTCATGGGGACCGCCTTTGAGAACACTGAAGCTTTCTTT	CSVMGTAFENTEAFF
NA	TRBD1	TRBV9	TRBJ2-7	TGTGCCAGCAGCGCCTGGGACAGCTCCTCCTACGAGCAGTACTTC	CASSAWDSSSYEQYF
NA	NA	TRBV15	TRBJ1-2	TGTGCCACCAGCAGAGATGTGAGGGGCAGCTATGGCTACACCTTC	CATSRDVRGSYGYTF
NA	NA	TRBV7-9	TRBJ2-1	TGTGCCAGCAGCTTAGTGGACACGTACAATGAGCAGTTCTTC	CASSLVDTYNEQFF
NA	NA	TRBV11-1	TRBJ1-1	TGTGCCAGCAGCGCGTCCGGGACGGTGAACACTGAAGCTTTCTTT	CASSASGTVNTEAFF
NA	TRBD2	TRBV7-6	TRBJ2-3	TGTGCCAGCAGCTCGGTAGCGGGCGAGACCCCTTCGAATACGCAGTATTTT	CASSSVAGETPSNTQYF
NA	TRBD1	TRBV5-4	TRBJ2-7	TGTGCCAGCAGCCGATCCTGGACAGGGGGATACTACGAGCAGTACTTC	CASSRSWTGGYYEQYF
NA	NA	TRBV4-3	TRBJ1-6	TGCGCCAGCAGCCAAGTCATGAGAAATTCACCCCTCCACTTT	CASSQVMRNSPLHF
NA	TRBD2	TRBV27	TRBJ2-3	TGTGCCAGCAGCCCCTTAACTAGCGGGGGGGCTATAGATACGCAGTATTTT	CASSPLTSGGAIDTQYF
NA	NA	TRBV2	TRBJ2-3	TGTGCCAGCAGTGCTACCTTTACAGATACGCAGTATTTT	CASSATFTDTQYF
NA	TRBD2	TRBV7-9	TRBJ2-7	TGTGCCAGCAGCTTAGAAGGCGGGAGATTCTCCTACGAGCAGTACTTC	CASSLEGGRFSYEQYF
NA	NA	TRBV9	TRBJ2-7	TGTGCCAGCAACCTCGGGGGCTCCTCATACGAGCAGTACTTC	CASNLGGSSYEQYF
NA	NA	TRBV6-6	TRBJ2-3	TGTGCCAGCAGTGTTTCACCTAGCACAGATACGCAGTATTTT	CASSVSPSTDTQYF
NA	NA	TRBV29-1	TRBJ2-7	TGCAGCGCTGGGAACCCCCAGGAGCAGTACTTC	CSAGNPQEQYF
once	NA	TRBV7-9	TRBJ2-7	TGTGCCAGCAGCCCCGGGGGCCTAATCCCTTTGTACTTC	CASSPGGLIPLYF
NA	NA	TRBV27	TRBJ2-7	TGTGCCAGCAGTTCCACAGGCCCCTTCTACGAGCAGTACTTC	CASSSTGPFYEQYF
NA	TRBD2	TRBV10-3	TRBJ2-6	TGTGCCATCAAGTACTGGGGACTAATCTCTGGGGCCAACGTCCTGACTTTC	CAIKYWGLISGANVLTF
NA	NA	TRBV7-8	TRBJ1-1	TGTGCCAGCAGCTTACCGGGGGCGGAGGGAGCTTTCTTT	CASSLPGAEGAFF
NA	NA	TRBV4-1	TRBJ2-7	TGCGCCAGCAGCCAAACAGGGATCAACGAGCAGTACTTC	CASSQTGINEQYF
NA	NA	TRBV29-1	TRBJ2-1	TGCAGCGTTGAAGGACTCTCCCTTCATCACAATGAGCAGTTCTTC	CSVEGLSLHHNEQFF
NA	TRBD2	TRBV9	TRBJ2-3	TGTGCCAGCAGCGTACGAGCGGGGGGGAGCACAGATACGCAGTATTTT	CASSVRAGGSTDTQYF
NA	TRBD2	TRBV6-1	TRBJ2-1	TGTGCCAGCAGTGAATGGGGCGGGGGGTATGAGCAGTTCTTC	CASSEWGGGYEQFF
NA	NA	TRBV7-9	TRBJ1-2	TGTGCCAGCAGCCATACCGGTCAGGAAAACTATGGCTACACCTTC	CASSHTGQENYGYTF
NA	NA	TRBV9	TRBJ2-5	TGTGCCAGCAAGGGGGGGTCAGAGACCCAGTACTTC	CASKGGSETQYF